The rows below give T cell receptor beta chains drawn from one sample of a study of human T cells and chemical hapten exposure. TCRdb ran MiXCR on the RACE reads and lists one entry per CDR3 protein. The table records about 97,000 distinct CDR3 sequences, 27% of them present only once. The sample was whole blood, taken in connection with sensitization to the hapten diphenylcyclopropenone (DPC). These receptors were obtained from a man in his forties or fifties with alopecia areata. Some clones in this sample may be carry-over from other donors' samples. Both conserved end residues are part of each CDR3. D genes are given only for firm matches. Only part of the rows carry a size: once, few, many, or a class if the clone is expanded.

TRBJ2-5 | NA | NA | TRBV10-3 | CAISEGAVRETQYF | TGTGCCATCAGTGAGGGGGCCGTACGTGAGACCCAGTACTTC
TRBJ2-5 | few | TRBD2 | TRBV20-1 | CSARDGTSGPTQYF | TGCAGTGCTAGAGATGGGACTAGCGGGCCGACCCAGTACTTC
TRBJ1-5 | NA | TRBD1 | TRBV6-5 | CASRPDRASNQPQHF | TGTGCCAGCAGACCGGACAGGGCTAGCAATCAGCCCCAGCATTTT
TRBJ1-3 | NA | NA | TRBV12-3/TRBV12-4 | CASSSIWGNTIYF | TGTGCCAGCAGCTCTATCTGGGGAAACACCATATATTTT
TRBJ2-2 | few | NA | TRBV10-3 | CAIRDTGSWTGELFF | TGTGCCATCAGAGACACAGGGTCGTGGACCGGGGAGCTGTTTTTT
TRBJ2-4 | NA | NA | TRBV20-1 | CSAFAEAIQYF | TGCAGTGCGTTTGCTGAGGCGATTCAGTACTTC
TRBJ2-7 | NA | TRBD1 | TRBV20-1 | CSAPGQGLIYEQYF | TGCAGTGCTCCGGGACAGGGGCTAATCTACGAGCAGTACTTC
TRBJ2-2 | many | TRBD2 | TRBV12-3/TRBV12-4 | CASSDRSTSGITGELFF | TGTGCCAGCAGTGACCGATCGACTAGCGGGATCACCGGGGAGCTGTTTTTT
TRBJ2-3 | few | NA | TRBV20-1 | CSATPGTAADTQYF | TGCAGTGCTACCCCCGGGACTGCTGCAGATACGCAGTATTTT
TRBJ2-7 | NA | TRBD1 | TRBV4-3 | CASSHGQGEQYF | TGCGCCAGCAGCCACGGACAGGGCGAGCAGTACTTC
TRBJ2-3 | few | NA | TRBV27 | CASSSISGPSTDTQYF | TGTGCCAGCAGTTCTATAAGCGGGCCCAGCACAGATACGCAGTATTTT
TRBJ2-3 | few | NA | TRBV11-2 | CASQLTQLTDTQYF | TGTGCCAGCCAGCTCACACAGTTAACAGATACGCAGTATTTT
TRBJ1-2 | few | TRBD1 | TRBV2 | CASGDRGYGYTF | TGTGCCAGCGGGGACAGGGGCTATGGCTACACCTTC
TRBJ2-7 | many | NA | TRBV29-1 | CSVDLPTLRGDYEQYF | TGCAGCGTTGATCTCCCAACTCTGAGGGGGGACTACGAGCAGTACTTC
TRBJ2-5 | many | NA | TRBV14 | CASSQASGVSLQETQYF | TGTGCCAGCAGCCAAGCGTCGGGGGTATCCCTACAAGAGACCCAGTACTTC
TRBJ1-4 | NA | NA | TRBV5-1 | CASSLATDLNEKLFF | TGCGCCAGCAGCTTGGCGACAGATCTTAATGAAAAACTGTTTTTT
TRBJ2-3 | NA | TRBD2 | TRBV5-1 | CASSLVLGLAELTDTQYF | TGCGCCAGCAGCTTGGTGCTTGGACTAGCGGAGCTCACAGATACGCAGTATTTT
TRBJ1-5 | NA | TRBD1 | TRBV12-3/TRBV12-4 | CASRGGGTGDQPQHF | TGTGCCAGCAGGGGGGGAGGGACAGGCGATCAGCCCCAGCATTTT
TRBJ2-7 | few | NA | TRBV28 | CASSSPGRPTYEQYF | TGTGCCAGCAGTTCCCCGGGGAGACCGACCTACGAGCAGTACTTC
TRBJ2-1 | NA | NA | TRBV6-5 | CASSYSFDNEQFF | TGTGCCAGCAGTTACTCGTTTGACAATGAGCAGTTCTTC
TRBJ2-3 | NA | TRBD1 | TRBV25-1 | CASSEWGQGVTDTQYF | TGTGCCAGCAGTGAATGGGGACAGGGGGTTACAGATACGCAGTATTTT
TRBJ1-4 | NA | TRBD1 | TRBV28 | CASSPQDRRNEKLFF | TGTGCCAGCAGTCCTCAGGACAGGCGGAATGAAAAACTGTTTTTT
TRBJ2-1 | NA | NA | TRBV12-3/TRBV12-4 | CASSLRRDLDNEQFF | TGTGCCAGCAGTTTACGGCGGGACCTTGACAATGAGCAGTTCTTC
TRBJ2-7 | few | NA | TRBV20-1 | CSAAGDPYEQYF | TGCAGTGCTGCAGGGGACCCCTACGAGCAGTACTTC
TRBJ2-3 | NA | NA | TRBV11-2 | CASSLASPDTQYF | TGTGCCAGCAGCTTGGCTAGCCCAGATACGCAGTATTTT
TRBJ2-2 | NA | TRBD2 | TRBV27 | CASSRGLAGMNTGELFF | TGTGCCAGCAGTAGAGGACTAGCGGGGATGAACACCGGGGAGCTGTTTTTT
TRBJ2-1 | few | TRBD2 | TRBV20-1 | CSAPGTSRSEQFF | TGCAGTGCCCCCGGGACTAGCAGGAGTGAGCAGTTCTTC